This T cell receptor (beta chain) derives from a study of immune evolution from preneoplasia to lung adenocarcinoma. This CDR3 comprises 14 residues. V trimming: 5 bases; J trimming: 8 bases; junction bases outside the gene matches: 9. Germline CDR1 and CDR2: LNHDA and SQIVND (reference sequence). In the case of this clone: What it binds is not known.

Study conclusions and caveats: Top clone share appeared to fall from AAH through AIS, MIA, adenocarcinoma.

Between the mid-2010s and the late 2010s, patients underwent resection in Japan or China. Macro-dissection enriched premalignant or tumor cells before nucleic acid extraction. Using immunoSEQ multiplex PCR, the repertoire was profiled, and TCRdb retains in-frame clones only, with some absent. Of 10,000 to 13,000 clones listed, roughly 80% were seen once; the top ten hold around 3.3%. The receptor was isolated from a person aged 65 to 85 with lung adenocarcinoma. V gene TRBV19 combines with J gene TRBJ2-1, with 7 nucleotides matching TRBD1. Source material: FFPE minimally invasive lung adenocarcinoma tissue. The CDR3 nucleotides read TGTGCCAGTAGTTCCTCGACAGGGTTTCATGAGCAGTTCTTC. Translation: CASSSSTGFHEQFF.